This T cell receptor (beta chain) was captured by sequencing in a study of blood T cell repertoires in COVID-19. Clinical history reported by participants formed the basis on which cohorts were assigned. Each exposed participant met a COVID-19 case in the 2 weeks preceding study entry. Data came from immunoSEQ multiplex PCR; TCRdb stores just in-frame clones and leaves some out. The repertoire consists of 350,000 to 450,000 clones, with just over 90% occurring once and the leading ten covering roughly 0.9%. V was pared by 2 bases and J by 4 bases, with 13 bases of the junction left unmatched. The CDR3 consists of 18 residues. Germline V gene data show CDR1 as SGHTA and CDR2 as FQGTGA.

This sequence originates from a woman aged 40 to 50 who had been exposed to COVID-19. The V gene is TRBV7-3, the J gene TRBJ2-1, with 8 positions matching TRBD2. Sample: PBMCs or T cells enriched from blood (not recorded which). The DNA for the CDR3 is TGTGCCAGCAGCTTACTGCGGGGGGCAGGAGACTTGTACAATGAGCAGTTCTTC. It translates to CASSLLRGAGDLYNEQFF.